Only a few counts were recorded for the clone carrying this TCR beta chain. The record originates from a study of blood T cells in healthy people across ages. Then a second PCR, running roughly 7 to 11 cycles, was carried out with a sample-barcoded 5' primer and a J-beta primer mix. TCRdb fed the 5' RACE reads into MiXCR, producing one record per CDR3 protein. Altogether 890,000 or so distinct CDR3 sequences are present, 55% to 65% being singletons, with the ten largest covering about a quarter. The CDR3 totals 17 residues. V lost 2 bases and J 6 bases, leaving 23 bases between the germline ends. Germline V CDR1 and CDR2: KGHSH, LQKENI.

The J gene is TRBJ2-7, the V gene TRBV18; D ambiguous. The specimen sequenced was blood. The TCR was taken from a young man in good health. CDR3 loop: CASSPSESRSRGGEQYF. CDR3 nucleotides: TGTGCCAGCTCACCAAGCGAGTCCAGGTCCCGCGGTGGCGAGCAGTACTTC.